These 15 T cell receptor beta chains originate from one sample sequenced in a study of blood T cell repertoires in COVID-19. Clones were read by immunoSEQ multiplex PCR, and TCRdb kept only the in-frame ones, dropping some. The repertoire holds 150,000 to 200,000 clones, with 86% as singletons. The sequenced material came from peripheral blood. The receptors derive from a woman aged 65 to 85 with acute or convalescent COVID-19.

The V gene is TRBV27, the J gene TRBJ1-6; a weak D match, TRBD1 (6 bases). There are 15 residues in the CDR3. V dropped 5 bases and J dropped 6 bases, with 14 bases sitting between them. Per the germline V gene, CDR1 is MNHEY and CDR2 is SMNVEV (reference sequence). In DNA, the CDR3 is TGTGCCAGCAGTCCTAACAGGGCTGGTAATTCACCCCTCCACTTT. Its protein product is CASSPNRAGNSPLHF.

This clone has only a few counts. The genes are TRBV4-1 and TRBJ1-4, with a possible D match to TRBD1 (5 bases). The V end was cut by 0 bases, the J end by 7 bases, with 15 bases between. The CDR3 covers 16 residues. Germline V CDR1 and CDR2: MGHRA, YSYEKL. The CDR3: CASSQESRRQGEKLFF. In nucleotides, the CDR3 is TGCGCCAGCAGCCAAGAATCTAGGCGGCAGGGTGAAAAACTGTTTTTT.

The rearrangement joins TRBV7-2 to TRBJ2-2; tentative D call: TRBD2 (6 bases). Germline CDR1 is SGHTA and CDR2 is FQGNSA. With 2 bases removed from V and 0 bases from J, the gap between germline ends came to 16 bases. The CDR3 is made up of 18 amino acids. CDR3: CASSLSGVAGTNTGELFF. In DNA, the CDR3 is TGTGCCAGCAGCTTATCGGGGGTGGCAGGGACGAACACCGGGGAGCTGTTTTTT. Full variable domain (outside the CDR3, taken from reference TRBV7-2 and TRBJ2-2): GAGVSQSPSNKVTEKGKDVELRCDPISGHTALYWYRQSLGQGLEFLIYFQGNSAPDKSGLPSDRFSAERTGGSVSTLTIQRTQQEDSAVYLCASSLSGVAGTNTGELFFGEGSRLTVL.

The rearrangement uses TRBV5-1 and TRBJ1-1; 8 positions agree with TRBD1. This CDR3 is built from 14 residues. The ends lost 1 base at V and 5 bases at J; junction bases unmatched: 4. Germline V gene data show CDR1 as SGHRS and CDR2 as YFSETQ. The CDR3 DNA is TGCGCCAGCAGCTTGTCCAGGGGGCGAACTGAAGCTTTCTTT. This sequence encodes CASSLSRGRTEAFF.

J is TRBJ2-7 and V is TRBV28; maybe TRBD1 (6 bases). The CDR3 is 14 residues long. Germline V CDR1 and CDR2: MDHEN, SYDVKM. V was clipped by 2 bases and J by 5 bases, with 13 bases between them. In DNA, the CDR3 is TGTGCCAGCAGTTTACCGGACAGTCTCCACGAGCAGTACTTC. Its translation: CASSLPDSLHEQYF.

The rearrangement joins TRBV7-6 to TRBJ2-5, with TRBD1 matching over 10 bases. The CDR3 is 18 amino acids. CDR1 SGHVS and CDR2 FNYEAQ come from the germline V gene. After removal of 1 base from V and 0 bases from J, the junction contained 8 bases not matched to a gene. The CDR3 here is CASSLEGTGELYQETQYF. The CDR3 nucleotides read TGTGCCAGCAGCTTAGAAGGGACAGGGGAACTGTACCAAGAGACCCAGTACTTC.

CDR3 amino acids: CASSLPTGAPYGYTF. The CDR3 coding sequence is TGTGCCAGCTCACTACCGACAGGGGCCCCCTATGGCTACACCTTC. The chain couples TRBV18 to TRBJ1-2; 8 nucleotides line up with TRBD1. The CDR3 runs 15 residues. V lost 4 bases and J lost 4; bases outside the gene matches: 8. The germline V gene encodes CDR1 KGHSH and CDR2 LQKENI.

The chain employs TRBV7-9 and TRBJ1-5, with TRBD1 matching over 8 bases. This CDR3 has 15 amino acids. Germline CDR1 is SEHNR and CDR2 is FQNEAQ (reference sequence). Trimming took 6 bases from V and 5 from J; bases not matched to a gene: 9. CDR3 nucleotide sequence: TGTGCCAGCAGAAAGACAGGGGCCCCTGATCAGCCCCAGCATTTT. Its protein product is CASRKTGAPDQPQHF.

The genes are TRBV7-3 and TRBJ2-1; 8 bases match TRBD2. From germline, CDR1 is SGHTA and CDR2 FQGTGA. The V and J ends lost 2 bases and 9 bases, in that order; junction bases with no gene match: 6. This CDR3 spans 14 amino acids. This CDR3 is CASSLGTSSGEQFF. CDR3 DNA sequence: TGTGCCAGCAGCTTAGGGACTAGTTCGGGTGAGCAGTTCTTC.

V and J are TRBV5-4 and TRBJ1-3; TRBD1 is a possible D gene (5 bases). V was clipped by 0 bases and J by 0 bases, with 7 bases between them. The V gene's germline CDR1 is SGHNT and CDR2 YYREEE (reference sequence). The CDR3 is 15 residues long. The CDR3 protein is CASSLVTDSGNTIYF. The DNA of the CDR3 is TGTGCCAGCAGCTTGGTGACAGACTCTGGAAACACCATATATTTT. The full variable domain, in which reference TRBV5-4 and TRBJ1-3 provide the parts outside the CDR3, is ETGVTQSPTHLIKTRGQQVTLRCSSQSGHNTVSWYQQALGQGPQFIFQYYREEENGRGNFPPRFSGLQFPNYSSELNVNALELDDSALYLCASSLVTDSGNTIYFGEGSWLTVV.

Only a few counts were recorded for this clone. V and J are TRBV5-1 and TRBJ1-6; tentative D call: TRBD1 (5 bases). Trimming removed 1 base at V and 5 bases at J, with 10 bases between. Germline V gene lookup returns CDR1 SGHRS and CDR2 YFSETQ. The CDR3 sequence is 15 residues long. In DNA, the CDR3 is TGCGCCAGCAGCTTGATCCCGGGGGATAATTCACCCCTCCACTTT. It is translated as CASSLIPGDNSPLHF.

This chain uses TRBV24-1 with TRBJ1-5; no reliable D call. This CDR3 region has 14 residues. Trimming removed 3 bases from V and 1 base from J, with 6 bases in between. Germline CDR1 reads KGHDR; CDR2 reads SFDVKD. The CDR3 nucleotides are TGTGCCACCAGTGATCTGGCCAGCAATCAGCCCCAGCATTTT. Its protein is CATSDLASNQPQHF.

The chain uses TRBV18 and TRBJ1-6, with a tentative D call TRBD1 (6 bases). The CDR3 loop spans 14 amino acids. The germline V and J ends were trimmed by 6 bases and 10 bases, with 16 bases remaining between them. CDR1 KGHSH and CDR2 LQKENI come from the germline V gene. The DNA of the CDR3 is TGTGCCAGCTCTACCGGGGGGGCAGGGTCACCCCTCCACTTT. As protein: CASSTGGAGSPLHF. Variable domain in full (rest from reference TRBV18 and TRBJ1-6): NAGVMQNPRHLVRRRGQEARLRCSPMKGHSHVYWYRQLPEEGLKFMVYLQKENIIDESGMPKERFSAEFPKEGPSILRIQQVVRGDSAAYFCASSTGGAGSPLHFGNGTRLTVT.

This clone has just one count. The V call is TRBV4-3, the J call TRBJ2-1; TRBD2 agrees at 7 bases. J was trimmed by 8 bases and V by 0 bases; bases with no gene match: 22. CDR1 and CDR2 from the germline V gene are LGHNA and YSLEER. There are 20 residues in the CDR3. The chain's CDR3 is CASSQDRVGGTGGEFDEQFF. The CDR3 nucleotides are TGCGCCAGCAGCCAAGATCGGGTAGGTGGGACGGGAGGAGAGTTCGATGAGCAGTTCTTC.

The rearrangement uses TRBV29-1 and TRBJ1-1; D perhaps matches TRBD1 (6 bases). The CDR3 contains 11 residues. The V end lost 4 bases, the J end lost 7 bases, and 10 bases lay between the germline ends. Germline values: CDR1 SQVTM, CDR2 ANQGSEA. CDR3 DNA sequence: TGCAGCGTTGGGGAGGGGGTTGAAGCTTTCTTT. Protein sequence: CSVGEGVEAFF. The entire variable domain, with the rest obtained from reference TRBV29-1 and TRBJ1-1, is as follows: SAVISQKPSRDICQRGTSLTIQCQVDSQVTMMFWYRQQPGQSLTLIATANQGSEATYESGFVIDKFPISRPNLTFSTLTVSNMSPEDSSIYLCSVGEGVEAFFGQGTRLTVV.